This is a list of T cell receptor beta chains from one sample in a study of cytomegalovirus exposure and HLA in healthy donors. Profiling relied on immunoSEQ multiplex PCR, and the TCRdb table lists in-frame clones only, not all of them. The table shows some 170,000 clones, with over 75% occurring only once. Specimen: PBMCs. These receptors were collected from a woman in her 30s in good health and CMV-seronegative. Each CDR3 is given with its conserved first and last residue. The D gene is left open where the match is weak. For some rows the clone size is stated as once, few or many, or as a class when expanded; others skip it.

TRBV4-3	few	-	TRBJ1-3	TGCGCCAGCAGCCAAGAGGGAGGCTACGGAAACACCATATATTTT	CASSQEGGYGNTIYF
TRBV5-1	-	-	TRBJ1-1	TGCGCCAGCAGCTTGCTACAGGGGAACACTGAAGCTTTCTTT	CASSLLQGNTEAFF
TRBV19	-	-	TRBJ2-7	TGTGCCAGTAGTACCCGGGACTTGGCCCCCTACGAGCAGTACTTC	CASSTRDLAPYEQYF
TRBV6-6	-	-	TRBJ1-2	TGTGCCAGCAGTTATGGTGGGAGCTATGGCTACACCTTC	CASSYGGSYGYTF
TRBV6-6	-	TRBD1	TRBJ2-1	TGTGCCAGCAGTTTGCAGGACAGGGTTCATAATGAGCAGTTCTTC	CASSLQDRVHNEQFF
TRBV7-9	-	TRBD2	TRBJ2-5	TGTGCCAGCAGCCAACTAGCGGGAGCAGGGGAGCAGTACTTC	CASSQLAGAGEQYF
TRBV4-2	-	-	TRBJ2-7	TGTGCCAGCAGCCCCAGGGCCCGGACGGACTACGAGCAGTACTTC	CASSPRARTDYEQYF
TRBV4-2	-	-	TRBJ2-7	TGTGCCAGCAGCCAAGGAGCAAGCCCCTACGAGCAGTACTTC	CASSQGASPYEQYF
TRBV7-9	-	TRBD2	TRBJ2-5	TGTGCCAGCAGCATGGGGACTAGGTCGGAGACCCAGTACTTC	CASSMGTRSETQYF
TRBV5-6	once	-	TRBJ1-5	TGTGCCAGCAGCTTTGGAGACAGTCGACTTTATAGCAATCAGCCCCAGCATTTT	CASSFGDSRLYSNQPQHF
TRBV19	-	-	TRBJ1-1	TGTGCCAGTAGTATCGTGTTGGAGGGCCCCACTGAAGCTTTCTTT	CASSIVLEGPTEAFF
TRBV4-2	-	-	TRBJ2-7	TGTGCCAGCAGCCCTGAACAGGGAACCACCTACGAGCAGTACTTC	CASSPEQGTTYEQYF
TRBV9	-	-	TRBJ2-3	TGTGCCAGCAGCGTAAGCGGCGATACGCGGTATTTT	CASSVSGDTRYF
TRBV2	-	-	TRBJ2-1	TGTGCCAGCAGTAAGGGGTCCTACAATGAGCAGTTCTTC	CASSKGSYNEQFF
TRBV5-4	-	TRBD2	TRBJ2-1	TGTGCCAGCAGCTTGGTTAGCGGGAGGGCAAGGGAGCAGTTCTTC	CASSLVSGRAREQFF
TRBV7-3	-	-	TRBJ1-1	TGTGCCAGCAGCTTAATGGCCCAGGGGAAAACTGAAGCTTTCTTT	CASSLMAQGKTEAFF
TRBV2	-	TRBD2	TRBJ2-1	TGTGCCAGCAGTGAAGCGCGGGTTAGCGGGAGGTTAGGTGAGCAGTTCTTC	CASSEARVSGRLGEQFF
TRBV7-2	-	-	TRBJ2-7	TGTGCCAGCAGCTTAGCAGGTCAGGCTACCTACGAGCAGTACTTC	CASSLAGQATYEQYF
TRBV7-3	-	-	TRBJ2-7	TGTGCCAGCAGCGTAACCCCAGGGATCGAGCAGTACTTC	CASSVTPGIEQYF
TRBV7-3	-	TRBD2	TRBJ2-3	TGTGCCAGCAGCCCAACCCTGGCTAGCGGGAGTTCGAGCACAGATACGCAGTATTTT	CASSPTLASGSSSTDTQYF
TRBV7-9	once	-	TRBJ1-6	TGTGCCAGCAGCTCGGACAGCGGCTCAGCGAATTCACCCCTCCACTTT	CASSSDSGSANSPLHF
TRBV11-3	-	-	TRBJ2-1	TGTGCCAGCAGCTTAGGGGAATGGGGGCCCAATGAGCAGTTCTTC	CASSLGEWGPNEQFF
TRBV19	-	-	TRBJ1-5	TGTGCCAGTAGTATAGACGGGACATGGGGTAATCAGCCCCAGCATTTT	CASSIDGTWGNQPQHF
TRBV7-2	once	-	TRBJ1-6	TGTGCCAGCAGCTTAAGTACGTGGCCCCGAAATTCACCCCTCCACTTT	CASSLSTWPRNSPLHF
TRBV19	-	TRBD1	TRBJ2-7	TGTGCCAGTAGTTCCCGGACAGGGCGAGAGTGGGAGCAGTACTTC	CASSSRTGREWEQYF
TRBV4-2	few	TRBD1	TRBJ1-1	TGTGCCAGCAGCCCAAACAGGGGGAACACTGAAGCTTTCTTT	CASSPNRGNTEAFF
TRBV5-1	-	TRBD2	TRBJ2-1	TGCGCCAGCAGCGTTGGGACTAGCGGGGGGGCTTACAATGAGCAGTTCTTC	CASSVGTSGGAYNEQFF
TRBV7-9	-	-	TRBJ1-4	TGTGCCAGCGGGGGCGGTACTAATGAAAAACTGTTTTTT	CASGGGTNEKLFF
TRBV7-2	once	TRBD2	TRBJ2-3	TGTGCCAGCAGCTTATTACTAGCGGGAACAGATACGCAGTATTTT	CASSLLLAGTDTQYF